Listed below are T cell receptor beta chains from one sample, sequenced in a study of control samples from healthy donors and cancer patients. The table came from immunoSEQ multiplex PCR; TCRdb's copy has only in-frame clones and leaves some out. The repertoire holds under 200,000 clones, with around 91% as singletons. Sequenced sample: blood. All receptors come from a woman aged 30 to 39 in good health. The CDR3 runs from the conserved cysteine through the conserved F or W. A D gene is named only where the DNA matches it firmly.

V gene	J gene	D gene	CDR3 protein	CDR3 DNA
TRBV11-2	TRBJ1-1	-	CASSLGGVRTEAFF	TGTGCCAGCAGCTTAGGGGGAGTACGGACGGAAGCTTTCTTT
TRBV6-6	TRBJ1-4	TRBD1	CASRTVGGQGNEKLFF	TGTGCCAGCAGGACGGTTGGGGGACAGGGAAATGAAAAACTGTTTTTT
TRBV7-9	TRBJ2-7	TRBD1	CASSVGQGVHEQYF	TGTGCCAGCAGCGTGGGACAGGGGGTACACGAGCAGTACTTC
TRBV19	TRBJ2-3	TRBD2	CASSWERGGPDTQYF	TGTGCCAGTAGTTGGGAGCGGGGGGGGCCAGATACGCAGTATTTT
TRBV29-1	TRBJ2-5	-	CSPRLSNQETQYF	TGCAGCCCCAGGCTTTCAAATCAAGAGACCCAGTACTTC
TRBV27	TRBJ2-2	-	CASSASVSNTGELFF	TGTGCCAGCAGTGCTAGCGTCTCAAACACCGGGGAGCTGTTTTTT
TRBV7-2	TRBJ1-6	-	CASSSRDANSPLHF	TGTGCCAGCAGCTCCCGGGACGCAAATTCACCCCTCCACTTT
TRBV2	TRBJ1-1	TRBD1	CASSPDRGRYTEAFF	TGTGCCAGCAGCCCCGACAGGGGCCGGTACACTGAAGCTTTCTTT
TRBV19	TRBJ2-3	-	CASIGGGNQGDTQYF	TGTGCCAGTATAGGGGGGGGAAATCAAGGAGATACGCAGTATTTT
TRBV10-3	TRBJ1-2	-	CAISESTGNYGYTF	TGTGCCATCAGTGAGTCCACAGGGAACTATGGCTACACCTTC
TRBV11-1	TRBJ2-1	TRBD2	CASMSGRYNEQFF	TGTGCCAGCATGAGCGGGAGGTACAATGAGCAGTTCTTC